Following are 16 T cell receptor beta chains from one sample sequenced in a study of T cells in Graves' hyperthyroidism and ophthalmopathy. Amplified TCR beta CDR3 regions came from RNA transcripts. A set of HTBI primers served as the primers for a first-round RT-PCR of the TCR CDR3. One entry per CDR3 protein results from TCRdb running MiXCR on the multiplex PCR reads. In the table there are around 600,000 distinct CDR3 sequences, about 14% of which are singletons. The sequenced sample consisted of blood. The receptors were sampled from a woman aged 45-59 years with Graves' ophthalmopathy.

As for this clonotype: The junction shows a germline mismatch at one end, possibly a read error. The chain carries TRBV6-2 or TRBV6-3 and TRBJ2-1; TRBD1 matches at 7 bases. CDR1 and CDR2 (germline): MNHEY, SVGEGT. There are 12 residues in the CDR3. DNA of the CDR3: TGTGCCGGCAGTTACTCCCGGGACAGGCAGTTCTTC. Translating gives CAGSYSRDRQFF.

Many counts were recorded for this clonotype. This rearrangement joins TRBV3-1 to TRBJ1-3, with D possibly being TRBD1 (6 bases). Germline values: CDR1 LGHDT, CDR2 YNNKEL (reference sequence). The CDR3 covers 16 residues. Trimming shortened V by 4 bases and J by 1 base, and 14 bases separated the two germline ends. CDR3 sequence (DNA): TGTGCCAGCAGCCTTAAACGGGGGCAATCTGGAAACACCATATATTTT. Protein product: CASSLKRGQSGNTIYF.

Only a few counts were recorded for this clonotype. In DNA, the CDR3 is TGCAGCGTTGCCAGACAAGAGACCCAGTACTTC. This sequence encodes CSVARQETQYF. The chain links TRBV29-1 to TRBJ2-5; D ambiguous. CDR1 SQVTM and CDR2 ANQGSEA come from the germline V gene. V lost 4 bases and J 2 bases, leaving 5 bases between the germline ends. The CDR3 sequence is 11 residues long.

This clonotype has more than one count but fewer than ten. This chain's CDR3 is CASRGLGATETQYF. CDR3 coding DNA: TGTGCCAGTAGGGGCCTGGGGGCGACGGAGACCCAGTACTTC. V usage is TRBV19 and J usage is TRBJ2-5, with D maybe TRBD1 (6 bases). CDR3 length equals 14 residues. CDR1 is LNHDA, CDR2 SQIVND, per germline (reference sequence). Deletions cut 6 bases from V and 5 bases from J, with 16 bases between. The variable domain in full, with the rest retrieved from reference TRBV19 and TRBJ2-5, is DGGITQSPKYLFRKEGQNVTLSCEQNLNHDAMYWYRQDPGQGLRLIYYSQIVNDFQKGDIAEGYSVSREKKESFPLTVTSAQKNPTAFYLCASRGLGATETQYFGPGTRLLVL.

The V gene is TRBV4-1, the J gene TRBJ1-3; no clear D. Trimming shortened V by 4 bases and J by 4 bases, and 23 bases separated the two germline ends. There are 18 residues in the CDR3. Germline V lookup: CDR1 MGHRA, CDR2 YSYEKL. CDR3: CASSPERGTPLGGNTIYF. The CDR3 nucleotides read TGCGCCAGCAGCCCAGAGCGAGGAACCCCCTTAGGAGGAAACACCATATATTTT.

The chain joins TRBV19 to TRBJ2-1, with 11 bases aligning to TRBD1. The J segment lost 4 bases and the V segment lost 4 bases, leaving 9 bases of the junction unmatched. This CDR3 has 17 amino acids. Germline values: CDR1 LNHDA, CDR2 SQIVND (reference sequence). The CDR3 DNA reads as TGTGCCAGTAGTAAAGGATGGGGGGACAGGGGGTACAATGAGCAGTTCTTC. This gives the protein CASSKGWGDRGYNEQFF.

This clonotype has just a few counts. V usage is TRBV6-2 or TRBV6-3 and J usage is TRBJ2-5; 7 nucleotides line up with TRBD2. There are 12 residues in the CDR3. The germline V gene has CDR1 MNHEY and CDR2 SVGEGT. After removal of 7 bases from V and 4 bases from J, the junction contained 3 bases not matched to a gene. Here the CDR3 DNA reads TGTGCCAGCAAAGTAGCGGGAGAGACCCAGTACTTC. It encodes CASKVAGETQYF.

The V and J genes are TRBV6-9 and TRBJ2-7; 9 nucleotides agree with TRBD2. The germline V gene encodes CDR1 MNHGY and CDR2 SVAAGI. V dropped 3 bases and J dropped 7; count of bases not matched to a gene: 22. The CDR3 sequence is 19 residues long. The CDR3, as DNA: TGTGCCAGCAGTTACGCCCCATACCGCGGTAGCGGGAGAGGGGGTGAGCAGTACTTC. Translated: CASSYAPYRGSGRGGEQYF.

This clonotype was detected ten times or more. This chain's CDR3 is CASSQDYNYGYTF. Written as DNA, the CDR3 is TGTGCCAGCAGCCAAGATTATAACTATGGCTACACCTTC. The chain uses TRBV14 and TRBJ1-2; D not resolved. Germline CDR1 and CDR2: SGHDN and FVKESK. V lost 0 bases to trimming and J lost 1 base, with 3 bases between them. This CDR3 has 13 amino acids.

This clonotype was observed at least ten times. The V call is TRBV7-9, the J call TRBJ2-7; unclear D gene. V gave up 4 bases and J gave up 3 bases, with 4 bases separating them. CDR1 is SEHNR, CDR2 FQNEAQ, per germline (reference sequence). CDR3 length equals 11 residues. DNA for the CDR3: TGTGCCAGCAGCTACAACTACGAGCAGTACTTC. Translated, it gives CASSYNYEQYF.

J is TRBJ1-1 and V is TRBV20-1, with 7 bases fitting TRBD1. The CDR3 loop spans 16 amino acids. The germline gives CDR1 DFQATT, CDR2 SNEGSKA (reference sequence). The junction had 15 bases not matched to a gene; V was cut back by 3 bases and J by 5 bases. CDR3 sequence: CSASTAFRQGQTEAFF. In DNA, the CDR3 is TGCAGTGCTAGTACGGCTTTTCGACAGGGACAGACTGAAGCTTTCTTT.

The table lists this clonotype with many counts. V usage is TRBV10-3 and J usage is TRBJ2-1, with TRBD2 identical over 8 bases. J lost 5 bases, V lost 11 bases, and 8 bases had no gene match. The CDR3 is made up of 13 amino acids. CDR1 is ENHRY and CDR2 is SYGVKD in the germline V gene. The CDR3 nucleotides read TGTGCCTCCGCCGGGACTAGGAACAATGAGCAGTTCTTC. Amino acids: CASAGTRNNEQFF.

J is TRBJ2-3 and V is TRBV28; maybe TRBD2 (7 bases). V dropped 2 bases and J dropped 4 bases, with 13 bases sitting between them. CDR3 size: 15 residues. CDR1 and CDR2 from the germline V gene are MDHEN and SYDVKM. The CDR3 loop reads CASSLGGGGPDTQYF. The CDR3 coding sequence is TGTGCCAGCAGTTTAGGTGGGGGGGGGCCAGATACGCAGTATTTT.

This clonotype was recorded many times. The chain is built from TRBV28 and TRBJ2-3, with 10 bases lining up with TRBD2. J lost 4 bases, V lost 6 bases, and 4 bases had no gene match. The germline V gene has CDR1 MDHEN and CDR2 SYDVKM. The CDR3 has 14 residues. The CDR3 coding sequence is TGTGCCAGCAGCCTAGCGGGGGACGCAGATACGCAGTATTTT. Residues: CASSLAGDADTQYF.

This clonotype was detected ten times or more. The rearrangement joins TRBV5-1 to TRBJ1-2; possible D gene TRBD1, 5 bases. Looked up from germline, CDR1 is SGHRS and CDR2 is YFSETQ. Deletions cut 0 bases from V and 6 bases from J, with 15 bases between. This CDR3 region has 15 residues. CDR3 nucleotide sequence: TGCGCCAGCAGCTTGGCCGTCGGGGGACGGAATGGCTACACCTTC. This sequence encodes CASSLAVGGRNGYTF. Looking up the rest from reference TRBV5-1 and TRBJ1-2 gives the full variable domain: KAGVTQTPRYLIKTRGQQVTLSCSPISGHRSVSWYQQTPGQGLQFLFEYFSETQRNKGNFPGRFSGRQFSNSRSEMNVSTLELGDSALYLCASSLAVGGRNGYTFGSGTRLTVV.

The rearrangement links TRBV3-1 to TRBJ2-5; TRBD2 matches at 9 bases. The trim removed 1 base at V and 4 bases at J, leaving 4 bases unmatched. The germline CDR1 and CDR2 sequences are LGHDT and YNNKEL (reference sequence). This CDR3 contains 15 residues. CDR3 in DNA: TGTGCCAGCAGCCAAGGGACTAGCGATATAGAGACCCAGTACTTC. Translated: CASSQGTSDIETQYF.